This is a list of T cell receptor beta chains from one sample in a study of CD8+ T cells in alopecia areata. Assay: immunoSEQ multiplex PCR; the TCRdb copy retains only in-frame clones and omits some. The sample lists just over 30,000 clones, more than 55% occurring once. The sequenced sample consisted of NKG2D-high CD8+ T cells sorted from blood. These receptors originate from a human donor with alopecia areata. CDR3s include the opening cysteine and the closing phenylalanine or tryptophan. The D gene is left open where the match is weak. Size is stated for part of the rows, as once, few or many counts, or as a class when the clone is expanded.

D gene	J gene	V gene	clone size	CDR3 DNA	CDR3 protein
TRBD2	TRBJ2-5	TRBV7-8	few	TGTGCCAGCAGCCCCGGGCCGGGAGGGTTGGAGACCCAGTACTTC	CASSPGPGGLETQYF
TRBD2	TRBJ2-7	TRBV27	NA	TGTGCCAGCAGTTTTTTTGGCGGGAGGGTGCAGTACTTC	CASSFFGGRVQYF
NA	TRBJ2-3	TRBV6-4	NA	TGTGCCAGCAGTGACGGCAGCTCTAGCACAGATACGCAGTATTTT	CASSDGSSSTDTQYF
NA	TRBJ2-7	TRBV9	NA	TGTGCCAGCAGCGTAGAAGGGACTTATCCCTACGAGCAGTACTTC	CASSVEGTYPYEQYF
NA	TRBJ2-1	TRBV4-1	NA	TGCGCCAGCAGCCAAGATGTTGGTAGTAGGAATGAGCAGTTCTTC	CASSQDVGSRNEQFF
TRBD1	TRBJ2-3	TRBV7-9	once	TGTGCCAGCAGCTTAGTGGACAGGAACACAGATACGCAGTATTTT	CASSLVDRNTDTQYF
TRBD1	TRBJ2-3	TRBV29-1	NA	TGCAGCGTTGTCTGGCAGGGGGTACGCGCAGATACGCAGTATTTT	CSVVWQGVRADTQYF
TRBD2	TRBJ2-1	TRBV6-5	NA	TGTGCCAGCAACGGACTAGCGGGAGTCGGGGATGAGCAGTTCTTC	CASNGLAGVGDEQFF
TRBD2	TRBJ2-5	TRBV7-9	NA	TGTGCCAGCAGCTATAGGACTAGTCGAGAGACCCAGTACTTC	CASSYRTSRETQYF
NA	TRBJ2-7	TRBV5-1	NA	TGCGCCAGCAGCTTGGGACTAGATAATTACGAGCAGTACTTC	CASSLGLDNYEQYF
TRBD2	TRBJ2-5	TRBV7-2	NA	TGTGCCAGCAGCTTAGAGCTAGCGGCGCTCCAAGAGACCCAGTACTTC	CASSLELAALQETQYF
TRBD1	TRBJ2-7	TRBV28	few	TGTGCCAGCAGTTTAAACTCCGGGACAGGGACCTACGAGCAGTACTTC	CASSLNSGTGTYEQYF
TRBD2	TRBJ2-1	TRBV7-2	NA	TGTGCCAGCAGCCATCATGCCCAAAGCGGGGTCACTGGGAATGAGCAGTTCTTC	CASSHHAQSGVTGNEQFF
NA	TRBJ1-1	TRBV20-1	NA	TGCAGTGCGCTTTTGAACACTGAAGCTTTCTTT	CSALLNTEAFF
NA	TRBJ2-7	TRBV27	few	TGTGCCAGCAGTTTTCGTGGCCCGGGCTACGAGCAGTACTTC	CASSFRGPGYEQYF
NA	TRBJ1-1	TRBV27	NA	TGTGCCAGCAGTTCCGGACAGCTAAACACTGAAGCTTTCTTT	CASSSGQLNTEAFF
TRBD1	TRBJ2-7	TRBV29-1	NA	TGCAGCGCCGGACAGGGGGCTTCCTACGAGCAGTACTTC	CSAGQGASYEQYF